Included here is one TCR beta chain sequence, with context. The antigen is not known. Using its own MiXCR run on the 5' RACE reads, TCRdb lists one record per CDR3 protein. Among 420,000 or so distinct CDR3 sequences, around a sixth were seen once, and the ten largest hold roughly 12%. This specimen comes from a study of identical twins. General study results and limits: Out-of-frame alpha sequences common to twins were enriched for low generation probability. In monozygotic twins, models underestimated the sharing of out-of-frame TCR alpha.

CDR1 is DFQATT and CDR2 is SNEGSKA in the germline V gene (reference sequence). With 0 bases removed from V and 7 bases from J, the gap between germline ends came to 13 bases. The length of the CDR3 is 15 residues. The chain employs TRBV20-1 and TRBJ1-6; unclear D gene. The sequenced sample was naive T cells sorted from blood. This TCR was recovered from a man aged 45-65 years in good health. The CDR3 DNA follows: TGCAGTGCTAGAGATCGCAGGAGGAGGAATTCACCCCTCCACTTT. Encoded protein: CSARDRRRRNSPLHF.